This T cell receptor (beta chain) was identified during a study of blood T cell repertoires in COVID-19. Source study methods: Estimates of nucleated cell counts were drawn from the amplification of reference gene primers. Sequencing was performed with immunoSEQ multiplex PCR; in TCRdb, only in-frame clones are kept and a portion is missing. V and J calls and clone size come straight from that table; D and trimming were deduced from the DNA. The data contain under 250,000 clones, about nine tenths of them singletons. Residents of around 24 US areas, aged about 18 to 95 years, made up the participants. The TCR originated in a woman in her twenties or thirties with acute COVID-19. Sequences were obtained from PBMCs or T cells enriched from blood (not recorded which).

The CDR3 sequence is CASSSTGDRGNNEQFF. The CDR3 bases are TGTGCCAGCAGCTCAACAGGGGATCGGGGGAACAATGAGCAGTTCTTC. The chain couples TRBV11-2 to TRBJ2-1, with D perhaps matching TRBD1 (7 bases). The CDR3 runs to 16 residues. Germline CDR1 reads SGHAT; CDR2 reads FQNNGV. V was shortened by 4 bases and J by 5 bases, with 18 bases between the two germline ends. Combining the CDR3 with reference TRBV11-2 and TRBJ2-1 gives the whole variable domain EAGVAQSPRYKIIEKRQSVAFWCNPISGHATLYWYQQILGQGPKLLIQFQNNGVVDDSQLPKDRFSAERLKGVDSTLKIQPAKLEDSAVYLCASSSTGDRGNNEQFFGPGTRLTVL.